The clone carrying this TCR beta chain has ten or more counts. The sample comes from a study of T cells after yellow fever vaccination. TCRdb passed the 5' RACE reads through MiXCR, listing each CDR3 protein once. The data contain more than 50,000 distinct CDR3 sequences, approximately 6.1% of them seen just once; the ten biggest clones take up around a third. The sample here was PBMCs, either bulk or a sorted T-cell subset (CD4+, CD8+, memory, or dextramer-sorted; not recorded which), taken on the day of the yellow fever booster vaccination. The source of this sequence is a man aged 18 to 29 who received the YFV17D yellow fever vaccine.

For the CDR3, the DNA is TGCGCCAGCAGTGAGGGGTACGAGCAGTACTTC. Its translation is CASSEGYEQYF. The chain employs TRBV10-2 and TRBJ2-7; D gene unclear. The CDR3 consists of 11 residues. With 2 bases removed from V and 4 bases from J, the gap between germline ends came to 3 bases. CDR1 WSHSY and CDR2 SAAADI come from the germline V gene.